The clone carrying this TCR beta chain was recorded many times. This record comes from a study of early T cells in non-severe SARS-CoV-2 infection. V lost 5 bases, J lost 0 bases, and 16 bases stayed unmatched. CDR1 and CDR2 from the germline V gene are DFQATT and SNEGSKA (reference sequence). The CDR3 spans 19 residues. TCRdb re-called the 5' RACE reads with MiXCR, one entry per CDR3 protein. The sample lists 34,000 or so distinct CDR3 sequences; over 9% were seen once. Sequenced: whole blood. This chain uses TRBV20-1 with TRBJ2-3; 11 positions agree with TRBD1. This sequence originates from an adult who was a healthcare worker with PCR-confirmed SARS-CoV-2 infection or an uninfected control (not recorded which). CDR3 DNA: TGCAGTGCTTTCCGGGACAGGGGGGACTTATTAGCTAGCACAGATACGCAGTATTTT. Encoded protein: CSAFRDRGDLLASTDTQYF.